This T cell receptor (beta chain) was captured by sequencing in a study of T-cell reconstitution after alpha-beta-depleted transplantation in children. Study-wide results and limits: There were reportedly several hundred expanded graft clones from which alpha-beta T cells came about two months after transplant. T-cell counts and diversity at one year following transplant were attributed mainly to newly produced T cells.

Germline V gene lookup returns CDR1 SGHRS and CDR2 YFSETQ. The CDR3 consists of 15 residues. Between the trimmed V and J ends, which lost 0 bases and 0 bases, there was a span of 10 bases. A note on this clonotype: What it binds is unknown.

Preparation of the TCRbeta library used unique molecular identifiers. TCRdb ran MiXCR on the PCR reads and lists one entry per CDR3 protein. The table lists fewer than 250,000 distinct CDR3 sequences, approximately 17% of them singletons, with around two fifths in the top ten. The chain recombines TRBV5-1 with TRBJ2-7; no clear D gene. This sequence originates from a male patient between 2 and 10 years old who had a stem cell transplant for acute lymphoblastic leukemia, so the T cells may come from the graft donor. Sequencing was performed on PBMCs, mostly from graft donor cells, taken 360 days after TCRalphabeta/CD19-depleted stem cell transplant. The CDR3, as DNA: TGCGCCAGCAGCTTGGGGTACGTCAGCTCCTACGAGCAGTACTTC. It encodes CASSLGYVSSYEQYF.